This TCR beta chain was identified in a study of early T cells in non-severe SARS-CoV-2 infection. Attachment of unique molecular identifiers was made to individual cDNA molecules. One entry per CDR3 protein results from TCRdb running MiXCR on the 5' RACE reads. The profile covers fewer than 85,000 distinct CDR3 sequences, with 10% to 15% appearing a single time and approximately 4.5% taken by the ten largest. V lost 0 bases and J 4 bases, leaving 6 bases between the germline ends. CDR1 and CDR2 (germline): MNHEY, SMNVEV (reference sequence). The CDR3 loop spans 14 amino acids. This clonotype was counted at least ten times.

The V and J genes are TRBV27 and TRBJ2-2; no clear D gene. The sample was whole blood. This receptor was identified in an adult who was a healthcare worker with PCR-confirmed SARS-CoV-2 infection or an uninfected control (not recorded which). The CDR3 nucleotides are TGTGCCAGCAGTTTATCGCCAAGCACCGGGGAGCTGTTTTTT. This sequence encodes CASSLSPSTGELFF.